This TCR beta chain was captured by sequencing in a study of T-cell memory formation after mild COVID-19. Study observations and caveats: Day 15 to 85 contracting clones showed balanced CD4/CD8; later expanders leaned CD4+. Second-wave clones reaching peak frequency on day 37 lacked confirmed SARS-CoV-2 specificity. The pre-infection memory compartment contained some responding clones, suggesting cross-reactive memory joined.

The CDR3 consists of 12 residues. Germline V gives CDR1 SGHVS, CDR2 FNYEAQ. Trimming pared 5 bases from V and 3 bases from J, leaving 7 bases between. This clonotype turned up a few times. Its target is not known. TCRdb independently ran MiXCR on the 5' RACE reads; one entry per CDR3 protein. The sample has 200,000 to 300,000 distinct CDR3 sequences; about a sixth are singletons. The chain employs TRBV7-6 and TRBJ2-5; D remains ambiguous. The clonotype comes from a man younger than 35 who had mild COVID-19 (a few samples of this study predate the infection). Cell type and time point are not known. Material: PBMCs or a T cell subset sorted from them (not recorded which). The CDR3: CASSPVEETQYF. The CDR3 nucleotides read TGTGCCAGCAGCCCAGTGGAAGAGACCCAGTACTTC.